The source of this T cell receptor beta chain is a study of cytomegalovirus exposure and HLA in healthy donors. The study's findings and limits: For most TCR sequences rarity was the rule, although some public TCRs occurred in many donors.

The protocol was immunoSEQ multiplex PCR, while the TCRdb copy is restricted to in-frame clones and leaves out a portion. The sample lists approximately 44,000 clones, about nine tenths occurring once. In the case of this clone: What it recognizes is unknown.

Trimming at V came to 5 bases and at J to 8 bases, leaving 17 bases not matched to a gene. CDR3 length equals 15 residues. CDR1 and CDR2 from the germline V gene are SQVTM and ANQGSEA. The J gene is TRBJ1-2, the V gene TRBV29-1, with 7 bases that match TRBD1. Sample: PBMCs. The receptor's source is a woman aged 25 to 45 in good health and CMV-seronegative. The CDR3 DNA reads TGCAGCGTTTCCGCCGGGACAGCCCAGTTCGGGGGCTACACCTTC. This encodes CSVSAGTAQFGGYTF.